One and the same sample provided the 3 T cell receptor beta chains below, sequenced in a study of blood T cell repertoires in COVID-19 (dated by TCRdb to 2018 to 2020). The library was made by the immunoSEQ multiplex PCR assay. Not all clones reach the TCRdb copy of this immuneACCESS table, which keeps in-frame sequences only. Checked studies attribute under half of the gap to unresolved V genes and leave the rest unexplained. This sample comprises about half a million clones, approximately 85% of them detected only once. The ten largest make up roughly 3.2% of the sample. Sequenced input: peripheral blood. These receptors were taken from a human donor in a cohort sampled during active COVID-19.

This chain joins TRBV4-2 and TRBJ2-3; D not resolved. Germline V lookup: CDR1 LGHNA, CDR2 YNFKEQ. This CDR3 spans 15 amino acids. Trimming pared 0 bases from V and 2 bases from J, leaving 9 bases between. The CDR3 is CASSQERAFTDTQYF. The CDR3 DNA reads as TGTGCCAGCAGCCAAGAAAGAGCATTCACAGATACGCAGTATTTT.

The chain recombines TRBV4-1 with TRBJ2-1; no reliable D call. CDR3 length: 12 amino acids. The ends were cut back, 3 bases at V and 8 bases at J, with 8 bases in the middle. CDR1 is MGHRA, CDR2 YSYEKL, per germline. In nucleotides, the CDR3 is TGCGCCAGCAGCCACCTGTTCGATGAGCAGTTCTTC. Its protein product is CASSHLFDEQFF.

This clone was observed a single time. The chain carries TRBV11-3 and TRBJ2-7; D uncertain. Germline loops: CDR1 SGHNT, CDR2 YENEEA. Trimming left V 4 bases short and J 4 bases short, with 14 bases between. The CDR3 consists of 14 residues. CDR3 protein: CASSSETRPYEQYF. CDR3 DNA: TGTGCCAGCAGCTCAGAGACAAGGCCTTACGAGCAGTACTTC. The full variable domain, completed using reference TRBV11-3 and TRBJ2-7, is EAGVVQSPRYKIIEKKQPVAFWCNPISGHNTLYWYLQNLGQGPELLIRYENEEAVDDSQLPKDRFSAERLKGVDSTLKIQPAELGDSAVYLCASSSETRPYEQYFGPGTRLTVT.